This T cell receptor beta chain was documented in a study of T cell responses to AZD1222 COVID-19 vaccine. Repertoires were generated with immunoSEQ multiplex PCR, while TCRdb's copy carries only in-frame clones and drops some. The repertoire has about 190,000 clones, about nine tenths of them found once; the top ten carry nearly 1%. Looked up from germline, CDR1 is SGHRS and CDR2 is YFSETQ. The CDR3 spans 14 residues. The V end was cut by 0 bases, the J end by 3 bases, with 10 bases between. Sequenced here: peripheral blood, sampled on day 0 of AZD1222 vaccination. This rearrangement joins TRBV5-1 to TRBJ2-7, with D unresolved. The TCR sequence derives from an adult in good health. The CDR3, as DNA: TGCGCCAGCAGCTTGGAGGAGCGTGGCTACGAGCAGTACTTC. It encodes CASSLEERGYEQYF.